What follows are 9 T cell receptor beta chains derived from one specimen sequenced in a study of T-cell reconstitution after alpha-beta-depleted transplantation in children. During its preparation, the TCRbeta library received unique molecular identifiers. TCRdb itself ran the PCR reads through MiXCR, one entry per CDR3 protein. The sample contains about a million distinct CDR3 sequences, roughly 29% of which appear only once. The input for sequencing was PBMCs, mostly from graft donor cells, taken 360 days after TCRalphabeta/CD19-depleted stem cell transplant. The receptors were sampled from a boy under three years old who had a stem cell transplant for SCID, so the T cells may come from the graft donor.

V and J are TRBV5-1 and TRBJ1-2, with D perhaps matching TRBD1 (5 bases). This CDR3 is 13 amino acids long. Germline V gene lookup returns CDR1 SGHRS and CDR2 YFSETQ. V was cut by 7 bases and J by 4 bases, with 14 bases left in between. CDR3 sequence: CASGSEQGYGYTF. For the CDR3, the DNA is TGCGCCAGCGGATCTGAGCAGGGCTATGGCTACACCTTC. Complete variable domain (other parts from reference TRBV5-1 and TRBJ1-2): KAGVTQTPRYLIKTRGQQVTLSCSPISGHRSVSWYQQTPGQGLQFLFEYFSETQRNKGNFPGRFSGRQFSNSRSEMNVSTLELGDSALYLCASGSEQGYGYTFGSGTRLTVV.

The genes are TRBV6-5 and TRBJ2-5; perhaps TRBD1 as D (5 bases). Trimming removed 4 bases from V and 7 bases from J, with 19 bases in between. CDR1 MNHEY and CDR2 SVGAGI come from the germline V gene. The CDR3 extends over 15 amino acids. The chain's CDR3 is CASSSDYQGWGTQYF. The CDR3 nucleotides read TGTGCCAGCAGTTCGGATTATCAGGGTTGGGGGACCCAGTACTTC.

This clonotype was seen a few times. This chain connects TRBV10-3 to TRBJ2-5; D perhaps matches TRBD1 (6 bases). The CDR3 loop spans 13 amino acids. Germline CDR1 and CDR2: ENHRY and SYGVKD. Trimming pared 6 bases from V and 5 bases from J, leaving 13 bases between. The CDR3 sequence is CAIRAGDGETQYF. The CDR3 DNA follows: TGTGCCATCAGGGCAGGGGACGGGGAGACCCAGTACTTC.

The V call is TRBV7-9, the J call TRBJ2-7, with D perhaps matching TRBD2 (6 bases). This CDR3 spans 16 amino acids. Germline V lookup: CDR1 SEHNR, CDR2 FQNEAQ (reference sequence). V gave up 4 bases and J gave up 3 bases, with 19 bases separating them. The CDR3, as DNA: TGTGCCAGCAGCTCGATACTAGCCGGGTTCTACTACGAGCAGTACTTC. It encodes CASSSILAGFYYEQYF. Complete variable domain (other parts from reference TRBV7-9 and TRBJ2-7): DTGVSQNPRHKITKRGQNVTFRCDPISEHNRLYWYRQTLGQGPEFLTYFQNEAQLEKSRLLSDRFSAERPKGSFSTLEIQRTEQGDSAMYLCASSSILAGFYYEQYFGPGTRLTVT.

The chain is built from TRBV6-5 and TRBJ1-1; unclear D gene. Germline V gene lookup returns CDR1 MNHEY and CDR2 SVGAGI. V lost 0 bases, J lost 5 bases, and 13 bases lay in between. This CDR3 is built from 15 residues. The DNA for the CDR3 is TGTGCCAGCAGTTACTCCGAAGGGAGGGCGACTGAAGCTTTCTTT. This sequence encodes CASSYSEGRATEAFF.

V and J are TRBV30 and TRBJ2-4; 10 nucleotides line up with TRBD2. The CDR3 extends over 14 amino acids. Germline CDR1 GTSNPN, CDR2 SVGIG (reference sequence). Germline trimming cut 1 base from V and 4 bases from J; bases unmatched to any gene: 1. CDR3 nucleotide sequence: TGTGCCTGGAGTGCTAGCGGGGGAAAAAACATTCAGTACTTC. Amino acid sequence: CAWSASGGKNIQYF.

This clonotype was found a few times. V gene TRBV20-1 combines with J gene TRBJ2-3; 7 bases match TRBD2. Germline CDR1 DFQATT, CDR2 SNEGSKA (reference sequence). V was clipped by 6 bases and J by 0 bases; unmatched bases: 9. CDR3 size: 15 residues. The CDR3 sequence: CSAKGLAVSTDTQYF. The DNA of the CDR3 is TGCAGTGCCAAGGGGCTAGCGGTTAGCACAGATACGCAGTATTTT.

The chain joins TRBV12-5 to TRBJ2-2; D remains unclear. Germline CDR1 reads LGHNT; CDR2 reads FRNRAP. This CDR3 is 16 amino acids long. V was shortened by 0 bases and J by 1 base, with 9 bases between the two germline ends. The CDR3: CASGLVEPRNTGELFF. CDR3 DNA: TGTGCTAGTGGTTTGGTAGAACCCCGGAACACCGGGGAGCTGTTTTTT.

This clonotype has a handful of counts. The rearrangement joins TRBV15 to TRBJ2-4, with D unclear. This CDR3 is built from 16 residues. V was shortened by 0 bases and J by 0 bases, with 9 bases between the two germline ends. The germline V gene encodes CDR1 LNHNV and CDR2 YYDKDF (reference sequence). CDR3 in amino acids: CATSRDGVLAKNIQYF. The CDR3, as DNA: TGTGCCACCAGCAGAGATGGGGTACTAGCCAAAAACATTCAGTACTTC.